The TCR beta chain under discussion was sequenced for a study of CD8 T cells in ankylosing spondylitis. Findings and limits, study-wide: Previously reported in reactive arthritis synovial fluid and blood were some of the motif variants. The study identified a TCR beta motif of under ten highly homologous variants that appeared characteristic of ankylosing spondylitis blood. Significant enrichment of disease-linked clones was reported in matched ankylosing spondylitis synovial fluid.

This clonotype came up many times. Its antigen is not identified. Researchers built TCR beta libraries using quantitative 5'-RACE with molecular barcodes. TCRdb analysed the 5' RACE reads with MiXCR anew, one entry per CDR3 protein. The sample consists of fewer than 250,000 distinct CDR3 sequences, more than 9% of them appearing once. The CDR3 sequence is 16 residues long. Germline V lookup: CDR1 LGHDT, CDR2 YNNKEL (reference sequence). V trimming: 2 bases; J trimming: 6 bases; junction bases outside the gene matches: 9. The sample was blood, either unsorted or a sorted T cell fraction (not recorded which). This TCR was recovered from a male donor with ankylosing spondylitis or in good health (not recorded which). The rearrangement uses TRBV3-1 and TRBJ2-5; 10 bases match TRBD1. CDR3 residues: CASSQSWTGGLQTQYF. The CDR3 DNA reads TGTGCCAGCAGCCAATCGTGGACAGGGGGTCTGCAGACCCAGTACTTC.